This TCR beta chain originates from a study of blood T cell repertoires in COVID-19 (dated by TCRdb to the early 2020s). Regarding the complete study: Collaborator samples came from the United States, Italy and Spain and covered acute and convalescent phases of COVID-19. Where available, HLA class I and class II types were taken from metadata supplied by the sample provider and were not determined by assay-based typing. The material from the prospective study consisted of cDNA or gDNA derived from T cells, B-cell-depleted T cells, or PBMCs. The repertoires were released in a freely available public database meant as a resource for research on the immune response to SARS-CoV-2. A de-identified subject ID, COVID-19 status, age in years and sex were almost always included in the sample metadata. Subjects who had been exposed to COVID-19, were actively infected with it, or had recovered from it provided the deeply sampled blood TCRbeta repertoires that made up the dataset. Samples were obtained from the ongoing ImmuneRACE study (first 160 participants) and from 950 to 1,500 subjects provided by 6 global collaborators. Study-wide findings and limitations: Clinical and demographic metadata were provided uncurated, with the amount varying by source and participant.

Concerning this clone: Its antigen specificity is not known. No base quality information exists; no much larger clone differs at one position.

The CDR3 runs 15 residues from the cysteine to the phenylalanine. Only the CDR3 region is kept as DNA, spanning 45 bases read in frame from base 1. Cut back by 0 bases and 4 bases, the V and J ends lie 10 bases apart. Looking up the germline V gene yields CDR1 MGHRA and CDR2 YSYEKL. TCRbeta CDR3 regions were amplified from genomic DNA by means of the immunoSEQ Assay, a bias-controlled multiplex PCR. On the study's bioinformatics: The number of nucleated cells in each sample was estimated by amplification of reference gene primers within the assay. Sequence reads were collapsed and filtered to measure the absolute abundance of every unique TCRbeta CDR3 rearrangement. Productive Simpson clonality was computed per sample as the square root of Simpson's diversity index over productive rearrangements. TCRdb obtained this table from immuneACCESS and retained in-frame rearrangements with V and J assigned. These tables miss some clones; where compared with another copy, unresolved V genes account for less than half of the shortfall, and the remainder is unexplained. The V and J calls and clone size are taken from that table; D and trimming were inferred from the DNA. The sample includes about 56,000 clones, with approximately 81% observed a single time. The ten top clones hold about 16% of the sample.

One collaborating source in Seattle enrolled patients during active infection and followed them longitudinally through the course of disease. The collaborating institutions used their own protocols to collect whole blood in K2EDTA tubes. For TCRbeta analysis, collaborator samples were shipped as frozen whole blood, as isolated PBMCs, or as DNA extracted from either sample type. Material for sequencing was peripheral blood. This receptor was obtained from a man aged 55-75 years with COVID-19, enrolled during active disease. The chain couples TRBV4-1 to TRBJ2-1, and perhaps TRBD2 as D gene, on 5 matching bases. The CDR3 sequence is CASSQDLTSYNEQFF. The nucleotide sequence is TGCGCCAGCAGCCAAGATCTAACTAGTTACAATGAGCAGTTCTTC.